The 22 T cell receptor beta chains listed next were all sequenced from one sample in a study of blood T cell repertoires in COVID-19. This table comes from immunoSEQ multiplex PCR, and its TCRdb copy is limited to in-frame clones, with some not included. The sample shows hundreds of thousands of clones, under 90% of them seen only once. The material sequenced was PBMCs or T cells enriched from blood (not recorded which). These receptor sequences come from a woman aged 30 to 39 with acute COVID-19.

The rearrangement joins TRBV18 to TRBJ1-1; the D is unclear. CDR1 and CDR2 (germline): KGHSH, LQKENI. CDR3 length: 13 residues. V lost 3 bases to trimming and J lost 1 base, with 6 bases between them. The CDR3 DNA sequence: TGTGCCAGCTCACCCGGTGGGAACACTGAAGCTTTCTTT. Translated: CASSPGGNTEAFF.

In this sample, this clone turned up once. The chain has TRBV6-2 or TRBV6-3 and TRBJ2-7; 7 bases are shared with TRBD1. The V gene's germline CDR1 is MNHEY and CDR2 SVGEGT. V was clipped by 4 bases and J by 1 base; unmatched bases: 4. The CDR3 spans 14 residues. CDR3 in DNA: TGTGCCAGCAGTTTCAACAGGGGTTCCTACGAGCAGTACTTC. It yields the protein CASSFNRGSYEQYF.

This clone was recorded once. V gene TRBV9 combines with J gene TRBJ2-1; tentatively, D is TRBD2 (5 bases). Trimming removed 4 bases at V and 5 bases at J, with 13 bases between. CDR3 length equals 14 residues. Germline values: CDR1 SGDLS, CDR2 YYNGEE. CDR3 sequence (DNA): TGTGCCAGCAGCCTCGGAGCGGAGCACAATGAGCAGTTCTTC. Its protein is CASSLGAEHNEQFF.

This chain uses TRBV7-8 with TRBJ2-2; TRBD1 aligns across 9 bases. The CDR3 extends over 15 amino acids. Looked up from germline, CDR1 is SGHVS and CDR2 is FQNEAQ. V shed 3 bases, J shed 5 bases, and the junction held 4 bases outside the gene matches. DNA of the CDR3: TGTGCCAGCAGCTTTCCCGGGACAGGGACCGGGGAGCTGTTTTTT. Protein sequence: CASSFPGTGTGELFF.

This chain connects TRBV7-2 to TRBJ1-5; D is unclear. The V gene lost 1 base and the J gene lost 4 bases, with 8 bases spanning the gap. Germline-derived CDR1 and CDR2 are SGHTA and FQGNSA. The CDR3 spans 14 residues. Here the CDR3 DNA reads TGTGCCAGCAGCTTAGATCACAGTAATCAGCCCCAGCATTTT. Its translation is CASSLDHSNQPQHF.

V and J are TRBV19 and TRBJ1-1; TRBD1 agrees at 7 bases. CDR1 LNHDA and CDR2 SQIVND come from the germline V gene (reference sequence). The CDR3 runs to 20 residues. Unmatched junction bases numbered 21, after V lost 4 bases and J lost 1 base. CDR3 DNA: TGTGCCAGTAGTACCGAACCGGGACAGAGTAAGAAAGGGTGGAACACTGAAGCTTTCTTT. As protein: CASSTEPGQSKKGWNTEAFF.

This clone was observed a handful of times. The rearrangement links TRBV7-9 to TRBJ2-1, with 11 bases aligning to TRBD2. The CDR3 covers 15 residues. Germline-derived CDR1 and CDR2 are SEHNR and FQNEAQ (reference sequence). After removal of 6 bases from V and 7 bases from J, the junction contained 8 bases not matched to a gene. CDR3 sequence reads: CASSSVAGGRNEQFF. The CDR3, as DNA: TGTGCCAGCAGTTCCGTAGCGGGGGGGCGGAATGAGCAGTTCTTC.

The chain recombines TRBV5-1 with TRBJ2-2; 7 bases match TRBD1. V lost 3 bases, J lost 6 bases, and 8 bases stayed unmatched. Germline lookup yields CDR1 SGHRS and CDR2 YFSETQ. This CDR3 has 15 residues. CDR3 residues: CASSWIGTDAGELFF. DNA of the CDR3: TGCGCCAGCAGCTGGATTGGGACAGACGCCGGGGAGCTGTTTTTT.

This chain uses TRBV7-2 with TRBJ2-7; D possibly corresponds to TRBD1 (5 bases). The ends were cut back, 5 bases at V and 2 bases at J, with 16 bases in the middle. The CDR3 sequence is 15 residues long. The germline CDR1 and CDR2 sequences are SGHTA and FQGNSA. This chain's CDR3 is CASSVGHFRTYEQYF. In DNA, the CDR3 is TGTGCCAGCAGCGTGGGGCATTTTCGGACCTACGAGCAGTACTTC.

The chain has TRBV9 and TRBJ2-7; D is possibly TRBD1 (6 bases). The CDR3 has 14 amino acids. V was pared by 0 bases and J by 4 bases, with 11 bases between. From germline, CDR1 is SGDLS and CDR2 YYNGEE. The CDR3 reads CASSVGPDRYEQYF. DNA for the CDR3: TGTGCCAGCAGCGTAGGACCCGACAGGTACGAGCAGTACTTC.

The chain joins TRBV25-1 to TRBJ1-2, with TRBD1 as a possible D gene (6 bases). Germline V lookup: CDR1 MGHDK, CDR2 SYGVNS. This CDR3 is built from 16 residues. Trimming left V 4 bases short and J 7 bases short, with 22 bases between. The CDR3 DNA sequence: TGTGCCAGCAGTGGCCGGGACACTTGGGATGTACGTGGCTACACCTTC. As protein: CASSGRDTWDVRGYTF.

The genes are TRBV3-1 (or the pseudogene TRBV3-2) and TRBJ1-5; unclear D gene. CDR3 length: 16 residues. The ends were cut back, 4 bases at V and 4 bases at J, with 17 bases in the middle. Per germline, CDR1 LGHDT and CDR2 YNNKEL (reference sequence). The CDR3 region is CASSRYPDLTNQPQHF. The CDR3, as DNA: TGTGCCAGCAGCCGATACCCAGATCTGACTAATCAGCCCCAGCATTTT.

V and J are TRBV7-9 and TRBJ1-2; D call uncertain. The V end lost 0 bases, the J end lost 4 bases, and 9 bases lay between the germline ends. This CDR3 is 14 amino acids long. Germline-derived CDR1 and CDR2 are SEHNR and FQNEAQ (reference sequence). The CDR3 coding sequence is TGTGCCAGCAGCTTAGCCCCGGGTGTCTATGGCTACACCTTC. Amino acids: CASSLAPGVYGYTF. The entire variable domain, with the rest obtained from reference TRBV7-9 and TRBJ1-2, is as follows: DTGVSQNPRHKITKRGQNVTFRCDPISEHNRLYWYRQTLGQGPEFLTYFQNEAQLEKSRLLSDRFSAERPKGSFSTLEIQRTEQGDSAMYLCASSLAPGVYGYTFGSGTRLTVV.

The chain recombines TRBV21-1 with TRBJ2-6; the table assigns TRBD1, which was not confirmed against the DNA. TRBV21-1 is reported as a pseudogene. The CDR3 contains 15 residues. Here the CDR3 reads CASSNLGTGVRVLTF. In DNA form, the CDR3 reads TGTGCCAGCAGCAACCTCGGGACAGGGGTCCGGGTCCTGACTTTC.

The chain's CDR3 is CASSLAGTGWLNQPQHF. The CDR3 DNA reads as TGTGCCAGCAGCTTGGCCGGGACAGGGTGGCTCAATCAGCCCCAGCATTTT. This chain uses TRBV5-5 with TRBJ1-5; 9 bases map to TRBD1. V shed 0 bases and J 3 bases; nucleotides not matched to a gene: 7. The CDR3 spans 17 residues. Looked up from germline, CDR1 is SGHKS and CDR2 is YYEKEE (reference sequence).

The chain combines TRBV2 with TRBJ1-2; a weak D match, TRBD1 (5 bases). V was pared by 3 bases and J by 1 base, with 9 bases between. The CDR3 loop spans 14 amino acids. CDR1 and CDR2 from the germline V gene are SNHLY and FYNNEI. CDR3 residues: CASSEQGGNYGYTF. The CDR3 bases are TGTGCCAGCAGTGAGCAGGGAGGTAACTATGGCTACACCTTC.

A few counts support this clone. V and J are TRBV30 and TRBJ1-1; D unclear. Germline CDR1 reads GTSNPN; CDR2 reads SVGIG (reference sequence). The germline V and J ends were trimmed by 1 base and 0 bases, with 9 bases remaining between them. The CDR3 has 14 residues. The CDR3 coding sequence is TGTGCCTGGAGTGGGCAGGCCGTGAACACTGAAGCTTTCTTT. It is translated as CAWSGQAVNTEAFF.

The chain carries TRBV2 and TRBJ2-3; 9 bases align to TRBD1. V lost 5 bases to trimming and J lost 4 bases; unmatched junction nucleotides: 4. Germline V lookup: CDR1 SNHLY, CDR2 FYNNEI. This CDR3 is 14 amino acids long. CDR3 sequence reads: CASSLDRGADTQYF. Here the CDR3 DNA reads TGTGCCAGCAGTTTGGACAGGGGAGCAGATACGCAGTATTTT.

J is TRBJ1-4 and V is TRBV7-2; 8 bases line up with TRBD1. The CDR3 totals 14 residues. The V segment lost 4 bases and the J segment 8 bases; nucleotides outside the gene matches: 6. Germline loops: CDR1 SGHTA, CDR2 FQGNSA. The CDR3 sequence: CASSSRTGREKLFF. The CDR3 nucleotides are TGTGCCAGCAGCTCTAGGACAGGGCGGGAAAAACTGTTTTTT.

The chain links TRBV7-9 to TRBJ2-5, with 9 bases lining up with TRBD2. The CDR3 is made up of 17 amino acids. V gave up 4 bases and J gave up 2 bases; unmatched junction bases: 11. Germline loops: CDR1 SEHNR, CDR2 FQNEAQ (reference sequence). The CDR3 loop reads CASSWGRASGDQETQYF. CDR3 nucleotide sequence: TGTGCCAGCAGCTGGGGGAGAGCTAGCGGGGATCAAGAGACCCAGTACTTC.

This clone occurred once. The CDR3 sequence is CASSFWTSGGAGTGELFF. In nucleotides, the CDR3 is TGCGCCAGCAGCTTCTGGACTAGCGGGGGGGCCGGCACCGGGGAGCTGTTTTTT. J is TRBJ2-2 and V is TRBV5-1; 15 bases fit TRBD2. V shed 2 bases, J shed 4 bases, and the junction held 6 bases outside the gene matches. The CDR3 is 18 residues long. CDR1 is SGHRS, CDR2 YFSETQ, per germline. The full variable domain, its missing parts supplied by reference TRBV5-1 and TRBJ2-2, is KAGVTQTPRYLIKTRGQQVTLSCSPISGHRSVSWYQQTPGQGLQFLFEYFSETQRNKGNFPGRFSGRQFSNSRSEMNVSTLELGDSALYLCASSFWTSGGAGTGELFFGEGSRLTVL.

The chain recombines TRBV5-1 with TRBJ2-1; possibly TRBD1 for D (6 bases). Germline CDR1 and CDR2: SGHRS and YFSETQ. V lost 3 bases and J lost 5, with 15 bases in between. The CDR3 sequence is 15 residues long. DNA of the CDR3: TGCGCCAGCAGCTCCCTACAGGGAGTCCACAATGAGCAGTTCTTC. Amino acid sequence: CASSSLQGVHNEQFF.